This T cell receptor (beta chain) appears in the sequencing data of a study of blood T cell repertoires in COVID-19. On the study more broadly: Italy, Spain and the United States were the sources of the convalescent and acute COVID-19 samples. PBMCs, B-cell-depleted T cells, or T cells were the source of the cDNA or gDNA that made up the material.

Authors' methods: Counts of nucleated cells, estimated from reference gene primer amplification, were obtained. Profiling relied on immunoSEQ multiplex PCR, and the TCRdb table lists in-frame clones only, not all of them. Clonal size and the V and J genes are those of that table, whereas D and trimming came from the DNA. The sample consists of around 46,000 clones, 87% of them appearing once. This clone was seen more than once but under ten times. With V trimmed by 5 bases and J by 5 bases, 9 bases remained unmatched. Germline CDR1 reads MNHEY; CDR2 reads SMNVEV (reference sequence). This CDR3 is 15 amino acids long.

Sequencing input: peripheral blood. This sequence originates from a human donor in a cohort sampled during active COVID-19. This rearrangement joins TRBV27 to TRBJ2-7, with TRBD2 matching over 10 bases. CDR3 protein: CASSPSLAGANEQYF. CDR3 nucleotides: TGTGCCAGCAGTCCCTCGCTAGCGGGAGCAAACGAGCAGTACTTC.